The entry below describes one T cell receptor (beta chain). Libraries were prepared by immunoSEQ multiplex PCR; TCRdb keeps only in-frame clonotypes and omits some of them. The sample consists of tens of thousands of clones, approximately 80% of them appearing once. J gave up 1 base and V 4 bases, and 20 bases lay outside the gene matches. The CDR3 runs to 21 residues. Germline V CDR1 and CDR2: SGHVS, FNYEAQ. This sample was taken from a study of blood T cell repertoires in COVID-19. Study as a whole: Sources were T cells, B-cell-depleted T cells, or PBMCs; the material itself was cDNA or gDNA.

This clonotype was obtained from a woman aged 60-75 years with acute or convalescent COVID-19. Sequencing was performed on peripheral blood. The rearrangement uses TRBV7-6 and TRBJ2-1; 9 bases are a match to TRBD2. In nucleotides, the CDR3 is TGTGCCAGCAGCTCCCACCTTGGAAATCCGTCTAGCGGGGCTTCCTACAATGAGCAGTTCTTC. Translating it yields CASSSHLGNPSSGASYNEQFF.